Many counts were recorded for the clone carrying this T cell receptor beta chain. Its specificity is unknown. Germline-derived CDR1 and CDR2 are SGDLS and YYNGEE. The CDR3 totals 14 residues. Between the trimmed V and J ends, which lost 0 bases and 3 bases, there was a span of 9 bases. This entry belongs to a study of CD8 T cells in ankylosing spondylitis. Preparation of TCR beta libraries was done by quantitative 5'-RACE with molecular barcodes. One entry per CDR3 protein, called by TCRdb with MiXCR from the 5' RACE reads. The sample lists around 250,000 distinct CDR3 sequences; about 10% were seen once. Study-level points and caveats: Prior work had noted some motif variants in reactive arthritis blood and synovial fluid. Those disease-linked clones were CD8+; they were also relatively rare in peripheral blood. Ankylosing spondylitis blood appeared to be characterized by a TCR beta motif of 8 or 9 highly homologous variants.

V and J are TRBV9 and TRBJ2-5, with D perhaps matching TRBD2 (5 bases). The sequenced sample was blood, either unsorted or a sorted T cell fraction (not recorded which). This sequence originates from a male donor with ankylosing spondylitis or in good health (not recorded which). In DNA form, the CDR3 reads TGTGCCAGCAGCGTAGCTGTCGGGGAAGAGACCCAGTACTTC. Translated, it gives CASSVAVGEETQYF.